The 10 T cell receptor beta chains below come from one sample, sequenced in a study of shared clonotypes between healthy human individuals. Repertoires were generated with immunoSEQ multiplex PCR, while TCRdb's copy carries only in-frame clones and drops some. The table records 2 million to 2.5 million clones, approximately 94% of them present only once. The sequencing sample was made of naive CD4+ T cells sorted from blood. As to subset: CD45RA+ positively selected. The origin of the receptors is a man between 18 and 29 years old in good health.

The count of this clone is one. This rearrangement joins TRBV30 to TRBJ2-7; D is perhaps TRBD1 (6 bases). The CDR3 runs to 13 residues. The V end was cut by 5 bases, the J end by 5 bases, with 16 bases between. Germline V gives CDR1 GTSNPN, CDR2 SVGIG (reference sequence). The CDR3 loop is CAWGQSKVHEQYF. In nucleotides, the CDR3 is TGTGCCTGGGGACAGTCTAAGGTCCACGAGCAGTACTTC.

The chain combines TRBV19 with TRBJ2-3; no clear D gene. Trimming left V 1 base short and J 1 base short, with 9 bases between. This CDR3 has 15 amino acids. Germline V gene sequence: CDR1 LNHDA, CDR2 SQIVND (reference sequence). CDR3 protein: CASSIGTYRTDTQYF. DNA of the CDR3: TGTGCCAGTAGTATAGGTACCTACCGCACAGATACGCAGTATTTT.

This chain connects TRBV7-2 to TRBJ2-1; 12 positions match TRBD2. The length of the CDR3 is 18 residues. Germline V gene sequence: CDR1 SGHTA, CDR2 FQGNSA. The ends lost 1 base at V and 3 bases at J; junction bases unmatched: 7. CDR3 region: CASSLGLAGGLLYNEQFF. CDR3 DNA sequence: TGTGCCAGCAGCTTAGGCCTAGCGGGGGGGCTCCTCTACAATGAGCAGTTCTTC.

The chain carries TRBV4-3 and TRBJ2-2, with TRBD2 matching 7 bases. CDR3 size: 17 residues. The V gene end was trimmed by 2 bases and the J gene end by 3 bases; junction bases not matched to a gene: 9. Germline assignment: CDR1 LGHNA and CDR2 YSLEER. CDR3 protein: CASSQRGTTPYTGELFF. The CDR3 DNA reads TGCGCCAGCAGCCAAAGAGGGACTACCCCCTACACCGGGGAGCTGTTTTTT.

The chain joins TRBV2 to TRBJ1-1; D gene unclear. Trimming took 2 bases from V and 4 from J, leaving 5 bases between them. The CDR3 runs to 12 residues. Germline V gene sequence: CDR1 SNHLY, CDR2 FYNNEI. CDR3 nucleotides: TGTGCCAGCAGTGAAAGGATCACTGAAGCTTTCTTT. It encodes CASSERITEAFF. The variable domain in full, with the rest retrieved from reference TRBV2 and TRBJ1-1, is EPEVTQTPSHQVTQMGQEVILRCVPISNHLYFYWYRQILGQKVEFLVSFYNNEISEKSEIFDDQFSVERPDGSNFTLKIRSTKLEDSAMYFCASSERITEAFFGQGTRLTVV.

The V gene is TRBV18, the J gene TRBJ1-3, with D possibly being TRBD1 (5 bases). The CDR3 length is 14 residues. The V and J ends lost 4 bases and 4 bases respectively, with 11 bases between them. From germline, CDR1 is KGHSH and CDR2 LQKENI. The CDR3 coding sequence is TGTGCCAGCTCACGGGGGGATTTCGGAAACACCATATATTTT. Translation: CASSRGDFGNTIYF.

J is TRBJ2-5 and V is TRBV7-3; the D gene is possibly TRBD2 (6 bases). Deletions cut 5 bases from V and 5 bases from J, with 21 bases between. The CDR3 runs to 16 residues. Germline CDR1 SGHTA, CDR2 FQGTGA. The CDR3 DNA reads as TGTGCCAGCAGCCCTAGTGGGGGGACCATCGGGGAGACCCAGTACTTC. Its protein is CASSPSGGTIGETQYF.

V gene TRBV6-5 combines with J gene TRBJ2-7, with D tentatively TRBD1 (5 bases). The germline gives CDR1 MNHEY, CDR2 SVGAGI. This CDR3 contains 15 residues. Trimming stripped 2 bases from V and 0 bases from J, with 11 bases between. CDR3 in amino acids: CASSYMFDSSYEQYF. Written as DNA, the CDR3 is TGTGCCAGCAGTTACATGTTCGACAGCTCCTACGAGCAGTACTTC.

The CDR3 DNA reads TGTGCCAGCTCTCCCCGGGACAGGGGGCGGAATCACGAGCAGTACTTC. It yields the protein CASSPRDRGRNHEQYF. The rearrangement joins TRBV18 to TRBJ2-7; 12 bases line up with TRBD1. The junction had 11 bases not matched to a gene; V was cut back by 6 bases and J by 5 bases. Germline CDR1 KGHSH, CDR2 LQKENI. The CDR3 has 16 residues.

The rearrangement joins TRBV7-2 to TRBJ1-4; TRBD1 aligns across 7 bases. Germline CDR1 and CDR2: SGHTA and FQGNSA. This CDR3 region has 15 residues. Trimming took 5 bases from V and 4 from J; bases not matched to a gene: 7. CDR3 sequence reads: CASSVTGAFNEKLFF. The CDR3 DNA is TGTGCCAGCAGCGTAACAGGGGCCTTTAATGAAAAACTGTTTTTT.